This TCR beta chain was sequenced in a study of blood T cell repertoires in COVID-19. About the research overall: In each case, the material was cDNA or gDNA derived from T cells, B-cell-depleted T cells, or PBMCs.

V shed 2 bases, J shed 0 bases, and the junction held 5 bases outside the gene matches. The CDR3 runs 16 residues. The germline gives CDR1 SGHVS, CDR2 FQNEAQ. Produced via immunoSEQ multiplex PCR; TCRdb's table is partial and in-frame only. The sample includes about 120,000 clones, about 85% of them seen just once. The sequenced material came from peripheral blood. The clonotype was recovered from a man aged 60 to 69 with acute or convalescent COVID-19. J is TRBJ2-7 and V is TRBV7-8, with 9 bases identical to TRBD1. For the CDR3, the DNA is TGTGCCAGCAGCTTACCCCGGGACAGGGACTCCTACGAGCAGTACTTC. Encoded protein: CASSLPRDRDSYEQYF.